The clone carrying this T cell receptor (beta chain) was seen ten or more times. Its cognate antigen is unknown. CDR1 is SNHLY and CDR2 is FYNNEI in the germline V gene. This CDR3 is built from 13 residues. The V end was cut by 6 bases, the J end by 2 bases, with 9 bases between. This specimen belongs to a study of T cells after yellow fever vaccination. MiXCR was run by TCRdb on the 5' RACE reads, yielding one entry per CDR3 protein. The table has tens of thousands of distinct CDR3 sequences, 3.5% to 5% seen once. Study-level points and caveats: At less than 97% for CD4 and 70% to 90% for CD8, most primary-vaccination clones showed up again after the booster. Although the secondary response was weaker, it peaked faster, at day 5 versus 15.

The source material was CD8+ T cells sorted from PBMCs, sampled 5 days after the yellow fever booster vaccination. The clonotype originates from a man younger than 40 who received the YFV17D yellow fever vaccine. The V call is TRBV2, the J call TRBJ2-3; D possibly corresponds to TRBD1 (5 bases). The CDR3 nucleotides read TGTGCCAGCAGGACAGATAACACAGATACGCAGTATTTT. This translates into CASRTDNTDTQYF.